The 7 T cell receptor beta chains presented below share a single source sample, sequenced in a study of blood T cell repertoires in COVID-19. Repertoires were generated with immunoSEQ multiplex PCR, while TCRdb's copy carries only in-frame clones and drops some. The sample shows roughly 290,000 clones, about 83% of them seen only once. The sample comprised PBMCs or T cells enriched from blood (not recorded which). These receptors originate from a woman aged 40 to 50 who had recovered from COVID-19.

The chain employs TRBV24-1 and TRBJ2-5; possibly TRBD2 for D (5 bases). Trimming shortened V by 4 bases and J by 5 bases, and 22 bases separated the two germline ends. Looked up from germline, CDR1 is KGHDR and CDR2 is SFDVKD. The CDR3 length is 17 residues. The CDR3 loop reads CATSETGIRKTGETQYF. The CDR3 DNA reads as TGTGCCACCAGTGAAACCGGGATACGCAAAACGGGGGAGACCCAGTACTTC.

V is TRBV6-2 or TRBV6-3 and J is TRBJ1-5; 11 bases line up with TRBD1. Germline V gene data show CDR1 as MNHEY and CDR2 as SVGEGT. The trim removed 6 bases at V and 0 bases at J, leaving 13 bases unmatched. The CDR3 is made up of 19 amino acids. The CDR3 region is CASSRSWTGGSPSNQPQHF. In DNA, the CDR3 is TGTGCCAGCAGCCGAAGCTGGACAGGGGGCTCACCTAGCAATCAGCCCCAGCATTTT.

This chain connects TRBV7-2 to TRBJ2-3; D unclear. Germline CDR1 is SGHTA and CDR2 is FQGNSA. Trimming stripped 4 bases from V and 2 bases from J, with 10 bases between. This CDR3 spans 14 amino acids. The CDR3 region has the DNA TGTGCCAGCAGCTCGAGATTCTCCACAGATACGCAGTATTTT. Residues: CASSSRFSTDTQYF.

As DNA, the CDR3 is TGTGCCAGCTCCCACAGGGGGAATGAGCAGTTCTTC. Amino acids: CASSHRGNEQFF. This rearrangement joins TRBV9 to TRBJ2-1, with 8 bases matching TRBD1. Looked up from germline, CDR1 is SGDLS and CDR2 is YYNGEE. The length of the CDR3 is 12 residues. Germline trimming cut 7 bases from V and 7 bases from J; bases unmatched to any gene: 4.

Here the CDR3 DNA reads TGCGCCAGCAGCTCACTAGCGGGATTCACAGATACGCAGTATTTT. Encoded protein: CASSSLAGFTDTQYF. The chain has TRBV5-1 and TRBJ2-3; 10 nucleotides agree with TRBD2. The CDR3 extends over 15 amino acids. Trimming cost V 3 bases and J 2 bases; bases outside gene matches: 3. Germline values: CDR1 SGHRS, CDR2 YFSETQ.

This chain joins TRBV19 and TRBJ2-7; tentative D call: TRBD2 (6 bases). Germline values: CDR1 LNHDA, CDR2 SQIVND (reference sequence). This CDR3 region has 15 residues. V was pared by 3 bases and J by 0 bases, with 12 bases between. The CDR3 DNA sequence: TGTGCCAGTAGTATCTCTAGCGCCCTCTCCTACGAGCAGTACTTC. It encodes CASSISSALSYEQYF.

The rearrangement uses TRBV7-8 and TRBJ1-1; possibly TRBD1 for D (5 bases). V shed 5 bases and J shed 3 bases, with 13 bases lying between them. The CDR3 is made up of 14 amino acids. CDR1 and CDR2 (germline): SGHVS, FQNEAQ. The CDR3 is CASSRGRVDTEAFF. In DNA, the CDR3 is TGTGCCAGCAGCCGTGGCAGGGTGGACACTGAAGCTTTCTTT.